What follows are 20 T cell receptor beta chains derived from one specimen sequenced in a study of type 1 regulatory T cells. TCRdb re-analysed the reads in MiXCR, keeping a single row per CDR3 protein. The table records tens of thousands of distinct CDR3 sequences, nearly 50% of them present only once. These receptors lack a known antigen. The sample was cultured non-Tr1 T cells, either the whole culture or a sorted T cell fraction (not recorded which). The source is a human donor in good health.

This clonotype was counted a few times. This chain uses TRBV12-3 or TRBV12-4 with TRBJ2-5, with D unclear. The V gene lost 0 bases and the J gene lost 4 bases, with 3 bases spanning the gap. The CDR3 consists of 12 residues. CDR3 sequence reads: CASSLARETQYF. In nucleotides, the CDR3 is TGTGCCAGCAGTTTAGCGCGAGAGACCCAGTACTTC.

There are a few counts of this clonotype. This chain connects TRBV24-1 to TRBJ1-2; D might be TRBD1 (6 bases). V was shortened by 5 bases and J by 2 bases, with 20 bases between the two germline ends. This CDR3 contains 17 residues. From germline, CDR1 is KGHDR and CDR2 SFDVKD. CDR3 loop: CATSGTGSRGSNYGYTF. The CDR3 DNA reads as TGTGCCACCAGTGGTACAGGGAGTCGAGGCTCCAACTATGGCTACACCTTC.

The chain combines TRBV4-1 with TRBJ1-4; TRBD1 matches 8 bases. CDR1 is MGHRA, CDR2 YSYEKL, per germline. V was pared by 1 base and J by 2 bases, with 3 bases of the junction left unmatched. The CDR3 is 16 residues long. The CDR3 nucleotides are TGCGCCAGCAGCCAAGGACAGGGGCCCACTAATGAAAAACTGTTTTTT. Translation gives CASSQGQGPTNEKLFF.

The J gene is TRBJ1-3, the V gene TRBV24-1; 8 positions agree with TRBD1. There are 14 residues in the CDR3. In germline, CDR1 is KGHDR, CDR2 SFDVKD. The junction had 2 bases not matched to a gene; V was cut back by 6 bases and J by 2 bases. In nucleotides, the CDR3 is TGTGCCACCAGTCTGACAGGGGCTGGAAACACCATATATTTT. It yields the protein CATSLTGAGNTIYF.

This clonotype was seen only once. The DNA of the CDR3 is TGCGCCAGCAGCATAGGACAGGGAATGAACACTGAAGCTTTCTTT. It specifies CASSIGQGMNTEAFF. V usage is TRBV5-1 and J usage is TRBJ1-1, with 8 bases matching TRBD1. The V gene end was trimmed by 4 bases and the J gene end by 0 bases; junction bases not matched to a gene: 5. CDR1 and CDR2 from the germline V gene are SGHRS and YFSETQ. There are 15 residues in the CDR3.

This clonotype was counted only a few times. J is TRBJ2-7 and V is TRBV7-2; 8 bases fit TRBD2. The CDR3 has 14 amino acids. CDR1 SGHTA and CDR2 FQGNSA come from the germline V gene. Losses at the gene ends were 6 bases for V and 0 bases for J; bases not matched to a gene: 4. CDR3 sequence reads: CASRRGANSYEQYF. CDR3 bases: TGTGCCAGCAGGCGGGGGGCCAACTCCTACGAGCAGTACTTC.

This clonotype came up a few times. The gene calls are TRBV6-5 and TRBJ1-5; weak D call: TRBD1 (6 bases). There are 15 residues in the CDR3. V shed 5 bases and J shed 4 bases, with 15 bases lying between them. Germline-derived CDR1 and CDR2 are MNHEY and SVGAGI. The CDR3 is CASSTTGGTNQPQHF. For the CDR3, the DNA is TGTGCCAGCAGTACGACAGGCGGAACGAATCAGCCCCAGCATTTT.

This chain connects TRBV28 to TRBJ1-5; no clear D. The CDR3 sequence is 17 residues long. V lost 8 bases and J lost 0, with 20 bases in between. Germline CDR1 MDHEN, CDR2 SYDVKM. CDR3 protein: CASGFGARKISNQPQHF. The CDR3 bases are TGTGCCAGCGGATTCGGAGCACGGAAGATTAGCAATCAGCCCCAGCATTTT.

This clonotype was counted only a few times. The chain links TRBV6-2 or TRBV6-3 to TRBJ2-1, with TRBD2 matching 15 bases. There are 19 residues in the CDR3. The ends lost 4 bases at V and 6 bases at J; junction bases unmatched: 13. Germline V gene data show CDR1 as MNHEY and CDR2 as SVGEGT. CDR3 sequence: CASSFTTGLAGGKTNEQFF. The CDR3 DNA follows: TGTGCCAGCAGTTTCACGACCGGACTAGCGGGGGGGAAGACCAATGAGCAGTTCTTC.

In its sample, this clonotype was seen a few times. The V and J genes are TRBV7-2 and TRBJ2-2, with D maybe TRBD1 (7 bases). Germline CDR1 reads SGHTA; CDR2 reads FQGNSA. V was pared by 5 bases and J by 3 bases, with 13 bases between. The CDR3 is made up of 15 amino acids. CDR3 protein: CASSQGGVDTGELFF. CDR3 sequence (DNA): TGTGCCAGCAGCCAGGGGGGAGTCGACACCGGGGAGCTGTTTTTT.

The chain employs TRBV18 and TRBJ2-3; D unresolved. In germline, CDR1 is KGHSH, CDR2 LQKENI. V was shortened by 3 bases and J by 2 bases, with 3 bases between the two germline ends. The CDR3 totals 12 residues. The CDR3 protein is CASSPSTDTQYF. In DNA form, the CDR3 reads TGTGCCAGCTCACCTTCCACAGATACGCAGTATTTT.

The rearrangement uses TRBV4-1 and TRBJ1-2; D not certain. Per the germline V gene, CDR1 is MGHRA and CDR2 is YSYEKL. The V end was cut by 4 bases, the J end by 5 bases, with 17 bases between. The CDR3 has 15 residues. The CDR3 DNA reads as TGCGCCAGCAGCCTGTCACGCCACTTATTTTATGGCTACACCTTC. Protein product: CASSLSRHLFYGYTF.

The chain has TRBV20-1 and TRBJ2-7, with D perhaps TRBD1 (6 bases). The CDR3 spans 16 residues. Trimming removed 7 bases from V and 1 base from J, with 23 bases in between. The germline V gene has CDR1 DFQATT and CDR2 SNEGSKA (reference sequence). CDR3 sequence: CSGSPPRTVASYEQYF. In DNA, the CDR3 is TGCAGTGGATCACCGCCCAGGACAGTTGCTTCCTACGAGCAGTACTTC.

This clonotype has a handful of counts. This chain joins TRBV6-1 and TRBJ2-3; 8 bases match TRBD1. The CDR3 totals 15 residues. J gave up 2 bases and V 5 bases, and 6 bases lay outside the gene matches. Germline V lookup: CDR1 MNHNS, CDR2 SASEGT. The CDR3 DNA reads TGTGCCAGCAGTTCCACAGGGGGGATCACAGATACGCAGTATTTT. Protein sequence: CASSSTGGITDTQYF.

This clonotype was seen only a few times. V usage is TRBV19 and J usage is TRBJ2-7; D perhaps matches TRBD1 (6 bases). Germline CDR1 is LNHDA and CDR2 is SQIVND (reference sequence). CDR3 length: 14 residues. Trimming took 6 bases from V and 2 from J, leaving 14 bases between them. The DNA for the CDR3 is TGTGCCAGTAGGCCGTTGGACAGAGCCTACGAGCAGTACTTC. Its translation is CASRPLDRAYEQYF.

The chain employs TRBV7-8 and TRBJ2-7; D might be TRBD1 (5 bases). The CDR3 is 15 residues long. Germline assignment: CDR1 SGHVS and CDR2 FQNEAQ. V dropped 5 bases and J dropped 3 bases, with 17 bases sitting between them. The CDR3 region is CASSPPRQTDYEQYF. CDR3 coding DNA: TGTGCCAGCAGCCCCCCCCGACAGACCGACTACGAGCAGTACTTC.

The CDR3 sequence is CASSLADGWTQYF. CDR3 sequence (DNA): TGCGCCAGCAGCTTGGCAGATGGTTGGACGCAGTATTTT. The chain recombines TRBV5-1 with TRBJ2-3, with D unresolved. Trimming stripped 0 bases from V and 9 bases from J, with 11 bases between. Germline CDR1 is SGHRS and CDR2 is YFSETQ. The CDR3 is 13 residues long. Combining the CDR3 with reference TRBV5-1 and TRBJ2-3 gives the whole variable domain KAGVTQTPRYLIKTRGQQVTLSCSPISGHRSVSWYQQTPGQGLQFLFEYFSETQRNKGNFPGRFSGRQFSNSRSEMNVSTLELGDSALYLCASSLADGWTQYFGPGTRLTVL.

This rearrangement joins TRBV28 to TRBJ1-5; TRBD1 matches 7 bases. Trimming at V came to 5 bases and at J to 3 bases, leaving 4 bases not matched to a gene. Germline V CDR1 and CDR2: MDHEN, SYDVKM. The CDR3 spans 14 residues. The CDR3 DNA reads TGTGCCAGCAGTCCGGGACAGAACAATCAGCCCCAGCATTTT. Translation: CASSPGQNNQPQHF.

The chain links TRBV20-1 to TRBJ2-3; 7 bases align to TRBD1. The germline V gene encodes CDR1 DFQATT and CDR2 SNEGSKA (reference sequence). V gave up 7 bases and J gave up 4 bases; unmatched junction bases: 11. This CDR3 comprises 14 residues. This CDR3 is CSVPAWDSSDTQYF. The CDR3, as DNA: TGCAGTGTCCCTGCATGGGACAGCTCAGATACGCAGTATTTT.

The chain combines TRBV7-8 with TRBJ1-2; D is unclear. The CDR3 covers 11 residues. V was trimmed by 4 bases and J by 4 bases, leaving 4 bases between them. CDR1 is SGHVS, CDR2 FQNEAQ, per germline. The CDR3 loop reads CASSSSYGYTF. The CDR3 nucleotides read TGTGCCAGCAGCTCCAGCTATGGCTACACCTTC.